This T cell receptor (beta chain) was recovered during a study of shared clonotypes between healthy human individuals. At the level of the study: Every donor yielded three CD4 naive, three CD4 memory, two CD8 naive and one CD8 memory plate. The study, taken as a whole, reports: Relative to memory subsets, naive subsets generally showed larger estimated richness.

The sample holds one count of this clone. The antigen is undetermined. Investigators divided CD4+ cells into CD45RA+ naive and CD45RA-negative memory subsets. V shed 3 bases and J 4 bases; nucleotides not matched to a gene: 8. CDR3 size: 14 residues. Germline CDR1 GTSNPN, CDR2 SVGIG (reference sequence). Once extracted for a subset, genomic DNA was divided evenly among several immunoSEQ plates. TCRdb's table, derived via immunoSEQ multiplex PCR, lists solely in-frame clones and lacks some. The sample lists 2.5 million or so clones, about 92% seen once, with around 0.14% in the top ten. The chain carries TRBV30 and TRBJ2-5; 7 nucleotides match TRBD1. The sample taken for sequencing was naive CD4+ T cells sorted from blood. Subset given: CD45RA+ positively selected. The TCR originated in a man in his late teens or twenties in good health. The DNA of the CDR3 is TGTGCCTGGAGCCGCAACAGGGGACGAGAGACCCAGTACTTC. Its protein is CAWSRNRGRETQYF.